These T cell receptor beta chains were read from a single sample in a study of T-cell reconstitution after alpha-beta-depleted transplantation in children. One entry per CDR3 protein, called by TCRdb with MiXCR from the PCR reads. The sample holds 360,000 or so distinct CDR3 sequences, 20% seen once. The sequencing used PBMCs from the stem cell graft donor, collected from the stem cell graft. Source of these receptors: a human donor who donated a stem cell graft to a child with acute myeloid leukemia. CDR3s include the opening cysteine and the closing phenylalanine or tryptophan.

>TRBJ2-3|TRBV12-3/TRBV12-4
CASTPTGQRTDTQYF
>TRBJ2-1|TRBV12-3/TRBV12-4
CASRTSGEQFF
>TRBJ2-2|TRBV29-1
CSAEGQGVGTGELFF
>TRBJ2-2|TRBV6-5
CASSSGQRSRVGELFF
>TRBJ2-2|TRBV5-5
CASSPPGQATGELFF
>TRBJ1-4|TRBV27
CASSLAGTPGNEKLFF
>TRBJ2-2|TRBV7-2
CASSSLSSLGTGELFF
>TRBJ2-1|TRBV5-5
CASSWTGGAYNEQFF
>TRBJ2-7|TRBV12-3/TRBV12-4
CASRNLDRYEQYF
>TRBJ1-1|TRBV11-1
CASSSPIGMGIRRHNEAFF
>TRBJ2-4|TRBV4-1
CASSQDRQGAFWNIQYF
>TRBJ2-5|TRBV10-3
CAISARVKETQYF
>TRBJ1-2|TRBV28
CASTEGNYGYTF
>TRBJ2-6|TRBV7-2
CASSLMRSGANVLTF
>TRBJ2-3|TRBV29-1
CSVVRGYTDTQYF
>TRBJ2-1|TRBV4-2
CASSQEWESYNEQFF
>TRBJ2-1|TRBV20-1
CSASRVVSSYNEQFF
>TRBJ2-3|TRBV20-1
CSARDLRTSGSTDTQYF
>TRBJ2-7|TRBV20-1
CSATGTSVEQYF
>TRBJ2-1|TRBV9
CASSIDGLGVNEQFF
>TRBJ2-2|TRBV5-6
CASRMLADTGELFF
>TRBJ2-7|TRBV5-1
CASSTLAAQSSYEQYF
>TRBJ2-1|TRBV12-3/TRBV12-4
CASSLQLAGVEFF
>TRBJ2-7|TRBV29-1
CSVEGTGKNYEQYF
>TRBJ2-2|TRBV30
CAWATANTGELFF
>TRBJ2-5|TRBV20-1
CSAGTRETQYF
>TRBJ2-2|TRBV7-8
CASSLSPNTGELFF
>TRBJ2-1|TRBV3-1
CASSRVDNEQFF
>TRBJ1-2|TRBV6-5
CASSYSMQGPGYTF
>TRBJ2-5|TRBV6-5
CASSYSSGQETQYF
>TRBJ2-7|TRBV29-1
CSCPGLAGGSLNEQYF
>TRBJ2-7|TRBV20-1
CSARSASPSYEQYF
>TRBJ2-1|TRBV9
CASSTTGQGINEQFF
>TRBJ2-1|TRBV2
CASNRGNWVAGDNEQFF
>TRBJ1-1|TRBV11-2
CASSYPTDSEAFF
>TRBJ2-7|TRBV20-1
CSARDRTGTSSYEQYF
>TRBJ2-2|TRBV15
CATSRDAIEGPGELFF
>TRBJ2-2|TRBV12-3/TRBV12-4
CASSLGENTGELFF
>TRBJ2-2|TRBV5-6
CASRLRLVNTGELFF
>TRBJ2-7|TRBV4-1
CASSHYRGREQYF
>TRBJ2-5|TRBV4-2
CASSQGGGGGETQYF
>TRBJ2-5|TRBV6-2/TRBV6-3
CASTARIGQQETQYF
>TRBJ1-2|TRBV6-1
CASSPDGYYGYTF